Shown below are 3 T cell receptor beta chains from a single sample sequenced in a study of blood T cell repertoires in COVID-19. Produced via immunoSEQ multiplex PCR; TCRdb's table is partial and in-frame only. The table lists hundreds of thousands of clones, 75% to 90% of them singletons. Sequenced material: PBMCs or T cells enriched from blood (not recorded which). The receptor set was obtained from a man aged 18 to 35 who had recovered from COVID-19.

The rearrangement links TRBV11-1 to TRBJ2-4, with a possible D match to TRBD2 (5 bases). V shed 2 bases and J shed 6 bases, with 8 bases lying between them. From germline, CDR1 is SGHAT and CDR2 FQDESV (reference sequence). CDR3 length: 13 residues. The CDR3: CASSLLEGNIQYF. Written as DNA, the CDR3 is TGTGCCAGCAGCTTACTAGAGGGAAACATTCAGTACTTC.

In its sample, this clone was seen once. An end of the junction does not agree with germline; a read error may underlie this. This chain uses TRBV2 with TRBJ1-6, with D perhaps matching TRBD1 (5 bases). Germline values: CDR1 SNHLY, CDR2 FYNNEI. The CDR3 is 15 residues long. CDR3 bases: TGTGCCAGCAGAGAAGGGACTGTAGAGCATTCACCCCTCCACTTT. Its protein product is CASREGTVEHSPLHF.

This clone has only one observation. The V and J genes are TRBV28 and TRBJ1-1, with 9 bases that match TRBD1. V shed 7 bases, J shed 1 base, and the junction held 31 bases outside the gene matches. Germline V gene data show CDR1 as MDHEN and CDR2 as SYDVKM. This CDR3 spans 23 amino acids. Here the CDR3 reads CASNFPTRGRNVPRTGANTEAFF. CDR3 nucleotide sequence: TGTGCCAGCAACTTCCCTACGAGGGGGAGAAACGTCCCGCGGACAGGGGCGAACACTGAAGCTTTCTTT.